This T cell receptor beta chain was found in a study of T cell responses to AZD1222 COVID-19 vaccine. The study, taken as a whole, reports: The sample set comprised mostly white British donors with more females, and clonal diversity was possibly underestimated. Unmutated variant regions are reportedly the target of nearly half of TCRs that are spike-specific. Spike-specific TCR breadth and depth went up after people got two AZD1222 doses. Sampling captured repertoires only after the peak T cell response.

With respect to this clone: What it binds is unknown.

The assay was immunoSEQ multiplex PCR, and TCRdb's table has in-frame clones only and misses some. The data show under 200,000 clones, 85% to 90% seen once. J was trimmed by 10 bases and V by 6 bases; bases with no gene match: 9. This CDR3 is built from 13 residues. The germline CDR1 and CDR2 sequences are MNHEY and SVGEGT. The chain is built from TRBV6-2 or TRBV6-3 and TRBJ2-1, with 7 bases identical to TRBD2. This specimen was peripheral blood, taken 28 days after the second AZD1222 dose. The sequence derives from an adult who received the AZD1222 COVID-19 vaccine. The CDR3 sequence is CASSHGGSGEQFF. The CDR3 DNA reads TGTGCCAGCAGCCACGGGGGGAGTGGGGAGCAGTTCTTC.